The T cell receptor beta chain described here comes from a study of T cell responses to AZD1222 COVID-19 vaccine. From germline, CDR1 is MNHNS and CDR2 SASEGT. With V trimmed by 0 bases and J by 7 bases, 7 bases remained unmatched. This CDR3 contains 16 residues. Findings of the study overall: Unmutated variant regions are reportedly targeted by nearly half of spike-specific TCRs. Only 5 or 6 AZD1222 recipients were seropositive at baseline. Spike-specific TCR breadth and depth went up after people got two AZD1222 doses.

Clones were read by immunoSEQ multiplex PCR, and TCRdb kept only the in-frame ones, dropping some. The sample consists of about 140,000 clones, 88% of them appearing once. The table lists this clone with a few counts. Its antigen is not known. The chain couples TRBV6-1 to TRBJ1-4; 8 nucleotides line up with TRBD1. Sequencing used peripheral blood, obtained 28 days after the second AZD1222 dose. The origin of this receptor is an adult who received the AZD1222 COVID-19 vaccine. The CDR3 loop is CASSEARVRGPEKLFF. In DNA, the CDR3 is TGTGCCAGCAGTGAAGCGCGGGTCAGGGGGCCTGAAAAACTGTTTTTT.